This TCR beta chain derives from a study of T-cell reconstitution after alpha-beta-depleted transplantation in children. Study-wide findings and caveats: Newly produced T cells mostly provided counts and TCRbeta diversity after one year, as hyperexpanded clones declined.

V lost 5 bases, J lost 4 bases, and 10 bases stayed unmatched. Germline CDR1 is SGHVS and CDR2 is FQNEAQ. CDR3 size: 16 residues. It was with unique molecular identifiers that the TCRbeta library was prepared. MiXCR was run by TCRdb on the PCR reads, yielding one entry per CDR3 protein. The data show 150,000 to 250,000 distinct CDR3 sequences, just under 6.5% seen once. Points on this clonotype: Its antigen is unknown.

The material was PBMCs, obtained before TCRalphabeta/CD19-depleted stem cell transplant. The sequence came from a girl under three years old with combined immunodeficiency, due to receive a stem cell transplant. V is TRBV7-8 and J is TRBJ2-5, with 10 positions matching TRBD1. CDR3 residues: CASSPRQGARGETQYF. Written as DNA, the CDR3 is TGTGCCAGCAGCCCCAGACAGGGGGCGAGGGGAGAGACCCAGTACTTC.